Listed below are T cell receptor beta chains from one sample, sequenced in a study of OX40 agonist ivuxolimab in advanced cancers. Here immunoSEQ multiplex PCR was the method, and the copy in TCRdb shows in-frame clones only, minus some. This sample yields more than 25,000 clones, of which less than 90% are seen a single time; around 15% belongs to the top ten. This specimen consisted of CD4+ or CD8+ T cells sorted from blood, obtained in a trial of the OX40 agonist ivuxolimab. The origin of the receptors is an adult with an advanced solid tumor such as melanoma, head and neck, liver or kidney cancer. The CDR3 runs from the conserved cysteine through the conserved F or W. D genes are given only for firm matches. For some rows the clone size is stated as once, few or many, or as a class when expanded; others skip it.

>NA|TRBD2|TRBJ2-7|TRBV10-3
CAIRDTMGGEQYF
TGTGCCATCAGGGACACGATGGGAGGGGAGCAGTACTTC
>NA|TRBD2|TRBJ2-3|TRBV19
CASSIVLAGSTDTQYF
TGTGCCAGTAGTATAGTCCTAGCGGGTTCCACAGATACGCAGTATTTT
>NA|TRBD1|TRBJ1-2|TRBV13
CASSSRDRGPELAGGYTF
TGTGCCAGCAGCTCCCGGGACAGGGGCCCCGAACTAGCTGGTGGCTACACCTTC
>NA|TRBD1|TRBJ2-2|TRBV30
CAWESGTGTGELFF
TGTGCCTGGGAGTCCGGGACAGGGACCGGGGAGCTGTTTTTT
>NA|TRBD1|TRBJ2-2|TRBV4-3
CASSQEPAAGQGAGELFF
TGCGCCAGCAGCCAAGAACCAGCTGCAGGACAGGGTGCCGGGGAGCTGTTTTTT
>NA|NA|TRBJ2-7|TRBV7-9
CASSFPGSYEQYF
TGTGCCAGCAGCTTCCCAGGATCTTACGAGCAGTACTTC
>once|TRBD2|TRBJ2-1|TRBV28
CASSFGLAGGDEQFF
TGTGCCAGCAGTTTCGGACTAGCGGGAGGAGATGAGCAGTTCTTC
>NA|NA|TRBJ2-7|TRBV19
CASSIEQGASYEQYF
TGTGCCAGTAGTATAGAGCAGGGTGCGTCCTACGAGCAGTACTTC
>NA|NA|TRBJ2-1|TRBV5-1
CASSFRQGGNEQFF
TGCGCCAGCAGCTTTCGCCAAGGGGGCAATGAGCAGTTCTTC
>NA|TRBD1|TRBJ2-5|TRBV7-3
CASSPGQGPQTQYF
TGTGCCAGCAGCCCCGGACAGGGCCCGCAGACCCAGTACTTC
>NA|NA|TRBJ1-1|TRBV28
CASSLLARFDAMNTEAFF
TGTGCCAGCAGTTTATTGGCCAGGTTCGATGCGATGAACACTGAAGCTTTCTTT
>NA|NA|TRBJ2-7|TRBV9
CASSHQRDFPSYEQYF
TGTGCCAGCAGCCACCAGAGGGACTTTCCATCCTACGAGCAGTACTTC
>few|NA|TRBJ2-4|TRBV7-3
CASSLGSGLAKNIQYF
TGTGCCAGCAGCTTGGGTAGCGGTTTAGCCAAAAACATTCAGTACTTC
>few|TRBD2|TRBJ2-7|TRBV15
CATSDGTSYEQYF
TGTGCCACCAGCGACGGGACTAGCTACGAGCAGTACTTC
>NA|NA|TRBJ2-7|TRBV25-1
CASSGGLGGGFYEQYF
TGTGCCAGCAGTGGAGGTTTGGGGGGAGGTTTTTACGAGCAGTACTTC
>NA|TRBD2|TRBJ2-1|TRBV27
CASSSTGLAGYNEQFF
TGTGCCAGCAGTTCCACGGGACTAGCGGGCTACAATGAGCAGTTCTTC
>NA|TRBD1|TRBJ1-2|TRBV19
CASSIIGQGFYGYTF
TGTGCCAGTAGTATTATCGGACAGGGGTTCTATGGCTACACCTTC
>NA|TRBD1|TRBJ1-5|TRBV7-6
CASSLDRGDQPQHF
TGTGCCAGCAGCTTAGACAGGGGGGATCAGCCCCAGCATTTT
>NA|NA|TRBJ1-5|TRBV28
CASSQFEGQSYSNQPQHF
TGTGCCAGCAGCCAATTTGAAGGACAGTCTTATAGCAATCAGCCCCAGCATTTT
>few|TRBD2|TRBJ2-7|TRBV25-1
CASSASGSYEQYF
TGTGCCAGCAGTGCTAGCGGTTCCTACGAGCAGTACTTC
>once|TRBD2|TRBJ2-7|TRBV10-3
CAISESQTSGSYEQYF
TGTGCCATCAGTGAGTCGCAGACTAGCGGGAGCTACGAGCAGTACTTC
>NA|NA|TRBJ1-5|TRBV7-9
CASSLSTADHFKPQHF
TGTGCCAGCAGCTTATCCACAGCCGACCACTTCAAGCCCCAGCATTTT
>NA|NA|TRBJ2-7|TRBV6-5
CATLCPQPYEQYF
TGTGCCACCCTGTGCCCCCAACCCTACGAGCAGTACTTC
>few|NA|TRBJ2-7|TRBV7-9
CASSLYSSEQYF
TGTGCCAGCAGCTTATATTCCAGCGAGCAGTACTTC
>NA|NA|TRBJ2-7|TRBV18
CASAPKGGQTYEQYF
TGTGCCAGCGCCCCTAAAGGGGGACAAACCTACGAGCAGTACTTC
>NA|NA|TRBJ1-2|TRBV4-3
CASSQDWPISNYGYTF
TGCGCCAGCAGCCAAGATTGGCCAATTTCTAACTATGGCTACACCTTC
>NA|TRBD2|TRBJ2-2|TRBV6-5
CASSYGLAGLTGELFF
TGTGCCAGCAGTTATGGTCTAGCGGGGCTCACCGGGGAGCTGTTTTTT
>NA|NA|TRBJ1-5|TRBV7-2
CASSLGGTSTLGSNQPQHF
TGTGCCAGCAGCTTAGGTGGTACAAGCACTCTGGGGAGCAATCAGCCCCAGCATTTT